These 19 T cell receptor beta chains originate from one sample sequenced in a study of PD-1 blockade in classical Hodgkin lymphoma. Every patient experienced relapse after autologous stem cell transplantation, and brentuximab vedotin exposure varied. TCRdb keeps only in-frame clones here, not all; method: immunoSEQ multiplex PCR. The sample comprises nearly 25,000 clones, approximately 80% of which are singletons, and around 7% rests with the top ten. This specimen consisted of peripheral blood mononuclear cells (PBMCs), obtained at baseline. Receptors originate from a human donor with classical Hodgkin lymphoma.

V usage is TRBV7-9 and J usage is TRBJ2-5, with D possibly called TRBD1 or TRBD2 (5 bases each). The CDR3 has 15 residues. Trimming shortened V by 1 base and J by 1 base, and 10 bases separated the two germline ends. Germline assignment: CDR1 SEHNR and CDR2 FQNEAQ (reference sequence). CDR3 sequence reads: CASSLGGSIQETQYF. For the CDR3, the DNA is TGTGCCAGCAGCTTAGGGGGGAGCATCCAAGAGACCCAGTACTTC.

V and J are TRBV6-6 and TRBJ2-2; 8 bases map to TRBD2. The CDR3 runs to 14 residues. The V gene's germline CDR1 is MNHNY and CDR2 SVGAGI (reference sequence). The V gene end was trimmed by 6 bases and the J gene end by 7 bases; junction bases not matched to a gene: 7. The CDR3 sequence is CASRRGAFGGELFF. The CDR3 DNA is TGTGCCAGCAGGCGGGGGGCCTTCGGCGGGGAGCTGTTTTTT.

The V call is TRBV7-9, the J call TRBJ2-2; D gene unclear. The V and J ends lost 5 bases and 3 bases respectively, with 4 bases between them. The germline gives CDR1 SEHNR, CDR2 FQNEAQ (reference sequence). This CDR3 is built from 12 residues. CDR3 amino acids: CASSPYTGELFF. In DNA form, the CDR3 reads TGTGCCAGCAGCCCCTACACCGGGGAGCTGTTTTTT.

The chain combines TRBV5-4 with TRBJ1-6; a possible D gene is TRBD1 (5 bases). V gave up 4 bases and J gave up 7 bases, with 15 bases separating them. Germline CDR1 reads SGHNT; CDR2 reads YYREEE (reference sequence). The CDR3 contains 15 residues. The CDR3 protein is CASSRLQGGNSPLHF. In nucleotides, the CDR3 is TGTGCCAGCAGCCGCCTGCAGGGTGGGAATTCACCCCTCCACTTT.

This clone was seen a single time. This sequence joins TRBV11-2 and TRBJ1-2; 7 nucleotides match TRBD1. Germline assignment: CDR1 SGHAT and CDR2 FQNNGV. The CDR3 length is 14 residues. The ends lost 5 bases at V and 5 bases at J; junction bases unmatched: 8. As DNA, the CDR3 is TGTGCCAGCAGCCCTTACAGGGGAGAGTATGGCTACACCTTC. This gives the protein CASSPYRGEYGYTF.

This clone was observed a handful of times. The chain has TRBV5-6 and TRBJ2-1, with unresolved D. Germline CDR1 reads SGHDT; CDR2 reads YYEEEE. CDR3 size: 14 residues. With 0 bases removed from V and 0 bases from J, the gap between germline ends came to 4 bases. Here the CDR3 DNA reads TGTGCCAGCAGCTTGGGGGTCTCCTACAATGAGCAGTTCTTC. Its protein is CASSLGVSYNEQFF.

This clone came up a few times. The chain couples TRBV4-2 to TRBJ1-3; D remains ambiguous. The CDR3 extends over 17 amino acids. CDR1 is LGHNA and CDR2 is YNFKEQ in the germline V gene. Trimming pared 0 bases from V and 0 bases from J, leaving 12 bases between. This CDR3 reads CASSQEMMTSSGNTIYF. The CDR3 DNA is TGTGCCAGCAGCCAAGAGATGATGACGAGCTCTGGAAACACCATATATTTT.

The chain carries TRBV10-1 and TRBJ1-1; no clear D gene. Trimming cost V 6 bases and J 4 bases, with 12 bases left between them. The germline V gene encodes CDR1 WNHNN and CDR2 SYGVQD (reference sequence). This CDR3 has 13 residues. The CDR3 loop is CASSSAASTEAFF. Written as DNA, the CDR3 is TGCGCCAGCAGCTCAGCGGCGAGCACTGAAGCTTTCTTT.

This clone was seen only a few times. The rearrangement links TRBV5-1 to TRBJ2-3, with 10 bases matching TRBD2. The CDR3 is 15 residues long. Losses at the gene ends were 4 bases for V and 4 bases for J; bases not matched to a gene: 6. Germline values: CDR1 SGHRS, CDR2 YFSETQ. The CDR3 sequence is CASSRQRGGSDTQYF. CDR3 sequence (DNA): TGCGCCAGCAGCAGACAGCGGGGGGGCTCAGATACGCAGTATTTT.

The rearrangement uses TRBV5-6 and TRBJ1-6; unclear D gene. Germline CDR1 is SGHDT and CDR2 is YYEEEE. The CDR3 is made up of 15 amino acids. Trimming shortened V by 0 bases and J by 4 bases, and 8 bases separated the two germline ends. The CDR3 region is CASSLVQRYNSPLHF. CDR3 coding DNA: TGTGCCAGCAGCTTGGTACAGCGATATAATTCACCCCTCCACTTT.

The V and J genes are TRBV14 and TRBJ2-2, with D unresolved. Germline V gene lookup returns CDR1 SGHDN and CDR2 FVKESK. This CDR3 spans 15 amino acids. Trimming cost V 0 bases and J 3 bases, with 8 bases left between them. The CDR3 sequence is CASSQDLKDTGELFF. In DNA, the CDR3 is TGTGCCAGCAGCCAAGATCTAAAGGACACCGGGGAGCTGTTTTTT.

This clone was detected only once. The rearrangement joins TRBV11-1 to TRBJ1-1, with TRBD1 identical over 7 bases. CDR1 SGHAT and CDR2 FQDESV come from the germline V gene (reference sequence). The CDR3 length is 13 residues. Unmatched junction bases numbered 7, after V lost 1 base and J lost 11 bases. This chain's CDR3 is CASSLDRDRKAFF. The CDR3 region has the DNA TGTGCCAGCAGCTTAGACCGGGACAGAAAGGCTTTCTTT.

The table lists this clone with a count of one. CDR3 sequence (DNA): TGTGCCAGCAGTTTACCTCCTTACGACAGGGCGGGCCATAATTCACCCCTCCACTTT. Amino acid sequence: CASSLPPYDRAGHNSPLHF. The chain carries TRBV28 and TRBJ1-6; 7 bases agree with TRBD1. Germline CDR1 and CDR2: MDHEN and SYDVKM. This CDR3 region has 19 residues. With 2 bases clipped from V and 5 bases from J, the junction kept 15 bases outside the gene matches.

The CDR3 is CASSLGPGPFNYGYTF. CDR3 nucleotides: TGCGCCAGCAGCTTGGGTCCAGGCCCTTTTAACTATGGCTACACCTTC. The chain combines TRBV5-1 with TRBJ1-2, with D unresolved. The germline CDR1 and CDR2 sequences are SGHRS and YFSETQ. The CDR3 loop spans 16 amino acids. Trimming cost V 0 bases and J 1 base, with 13 bases left between them.

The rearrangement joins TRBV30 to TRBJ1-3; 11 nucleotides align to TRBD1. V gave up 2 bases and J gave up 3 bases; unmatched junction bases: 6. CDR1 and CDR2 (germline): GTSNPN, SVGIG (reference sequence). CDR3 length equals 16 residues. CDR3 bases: TGTGCCTGGAGTACCCGGACAGGGGGCCTTGGAAACACCATATATTTT. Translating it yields CAWSTRTGGLGNTIYF.

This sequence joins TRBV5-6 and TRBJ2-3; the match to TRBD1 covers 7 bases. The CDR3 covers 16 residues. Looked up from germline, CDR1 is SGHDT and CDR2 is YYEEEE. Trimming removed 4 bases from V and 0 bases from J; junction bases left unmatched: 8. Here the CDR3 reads CASSPQGLFSTDTQYF. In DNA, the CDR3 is TGTGCCAGCAGCCCACAGGGGTTATTTAGCACAGATACGCAGTATTTT. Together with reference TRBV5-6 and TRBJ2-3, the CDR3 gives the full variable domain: DAGVTQSPTHLIKTRGQQVTLRCSPKSGHDTVSWYQQALGQGPQFIFQYYEEEERQRGNFPDRFSGHQFPNYSSELNVNALLLGDSALYLCASSPQGLFSTDTQYFGPGTRLTVL.

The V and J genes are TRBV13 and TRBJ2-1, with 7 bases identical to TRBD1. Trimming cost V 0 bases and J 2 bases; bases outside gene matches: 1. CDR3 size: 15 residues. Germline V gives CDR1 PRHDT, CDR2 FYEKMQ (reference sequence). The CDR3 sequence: CASSLGRGPYNEQFF. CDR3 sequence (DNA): TGTGCCAGCAGCTTAGGGAGGGGGCCCTACAATGAGCAGTTCTTC.

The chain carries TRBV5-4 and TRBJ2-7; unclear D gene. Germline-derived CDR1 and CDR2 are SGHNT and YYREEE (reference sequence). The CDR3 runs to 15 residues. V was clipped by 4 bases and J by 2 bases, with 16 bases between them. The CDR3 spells CASSKESTSTYEQYF. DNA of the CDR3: TGTGCCAGCAGCAAAGAAAGCACGTCAACCTACGAGCAGTACTTC.

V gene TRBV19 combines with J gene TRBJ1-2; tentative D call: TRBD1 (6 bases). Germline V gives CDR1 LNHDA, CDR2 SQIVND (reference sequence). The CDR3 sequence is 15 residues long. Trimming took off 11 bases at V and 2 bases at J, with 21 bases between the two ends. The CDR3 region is CAAEKGRGTNYGYTF. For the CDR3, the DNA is TGTGCCGCCGAAAAAGGAAGGGGGACGAACTATGGCTACACCTTC. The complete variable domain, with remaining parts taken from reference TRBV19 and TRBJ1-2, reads DGGITQSPKYLFRKEGQNVTLSCEQNLNHDAMYWYRQDPGQGLRLIYYSQIVNDFQKGDIAEGYSVSREKKESFPLTVTSAQKNPTAFYLCAAEKGRGTNYGYTFGSGTRLTVV.